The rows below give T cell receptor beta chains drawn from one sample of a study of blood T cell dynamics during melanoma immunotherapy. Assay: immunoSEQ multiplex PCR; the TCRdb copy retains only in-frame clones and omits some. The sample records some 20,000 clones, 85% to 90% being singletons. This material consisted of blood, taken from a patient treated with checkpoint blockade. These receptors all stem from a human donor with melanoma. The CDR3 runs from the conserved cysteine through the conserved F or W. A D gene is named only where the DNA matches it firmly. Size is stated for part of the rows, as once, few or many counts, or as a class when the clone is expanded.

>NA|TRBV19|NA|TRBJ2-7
TGTGCCAGTAGTATCACTCTTGCCTACGAGCAGTACTTC
CASSITLAYEQYF
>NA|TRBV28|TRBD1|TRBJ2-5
TGTGCCAGCAGGAGGGGGCGAGAAGAGACCCAGTACTTC
CASRRGREETQYF
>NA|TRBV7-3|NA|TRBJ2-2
TGTGCCAGCAGCCCTAATCGGGGCGGGCTCTCGAACACCGGGGAGCTGTTTTTT
CASSPNRGGLSNTGELFF
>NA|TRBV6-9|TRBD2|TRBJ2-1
TGTGCCAGCAGTTATACTAGCGGGGGGGCCGCCTACAATGAGCAGTTCTTC
CASSYTSGGAAYNEQFF
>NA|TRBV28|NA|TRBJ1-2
TGTGCCAGCAGATACCCCCAAAGAGGCGCATGGTATGGCTACACCTTC
CASRYPQRGAWYGYTF
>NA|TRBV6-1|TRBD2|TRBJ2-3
TGTGCCAGCAGTGAGGGTCTAGCGGGAGATTTGGGTACGCAGTATTTT
CASSEGLAGDLGTQYF
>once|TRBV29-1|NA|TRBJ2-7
TGCAGCGTTGAGGACGGAACCTACGAGCAGTACTTC
CSVEDGTYEQYF
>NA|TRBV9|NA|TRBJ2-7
TGTGCCAGCAGCGAGGGGCGTTCTGCCTACGAGCAGTACTTC
CASSEGRSAYEQYF
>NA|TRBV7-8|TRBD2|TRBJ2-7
TGTGCCAGCAGCCCGGGACTAGCGGGCCCGCTTTTCTACGAGCAGTACTTC
CASSPGLAGPLFYEQYF
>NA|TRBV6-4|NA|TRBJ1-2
TGTGCCAGCAGTGACTCGGGGGACGCACAATATGGCTACACCTTC
CASSDSGDAQYGYTF
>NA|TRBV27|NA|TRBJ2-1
TGTGCCAGCAGTTTCCTCCCTCGGGTGGGGGTCGCCTACAATGAGCAGTTCTTC
CASSFLPRVGVAYNEQFF
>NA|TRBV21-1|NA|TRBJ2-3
TGTGCCAGCAGCAAAGTGGCCGGGACACCGACAGCAGATACGCAGTATTTT
CASSKVAGTPTADTQYF
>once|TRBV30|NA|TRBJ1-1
TGTGCCTGGAGTGTACGGTTAGGTGGGAGGCTGAACACTGAAGCTTTCTTT
CAWSVRLGGRLNTEAFF
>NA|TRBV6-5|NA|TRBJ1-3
TGTGCCAGCAGGGACCTCTCCGGAAACACCATATATTTT
CASRDLSGNTIYF
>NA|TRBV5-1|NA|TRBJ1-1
TGCGCCAGCAGCTTGGTGGCGGGGAACACTGAAGCTTTCTTT
CASSLVAGNTEAFF
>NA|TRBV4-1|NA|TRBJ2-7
TGCGCCAGCAGCCAAGAGCTTTCAGGGATTTTCTCCTACGAGCAGTACTTC
CASSQELSGIFSYEQYF
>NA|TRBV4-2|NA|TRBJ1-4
TGTGCCAGCAGCCAAGACGGGGCAGGTTGGCTGTTTTTT
CASSQDGAGWLFF
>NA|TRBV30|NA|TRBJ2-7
TGTGCCTGGAGTGCCCCTCCCCGGGGCTTCCTACAGTACTTC
CAWSAPPRGFLQYF
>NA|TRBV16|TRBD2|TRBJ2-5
TGTGCCAGCAGCCAATCGAGGGTAGCGGGAGTAGAGACCCAGTACTTC
CASSQSRVAGVETQYF
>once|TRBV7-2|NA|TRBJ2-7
TGTGCCAGCAGCTTATCGGGGTTGAACGAGCAGTACTTC
CASSLSGLNEQYF
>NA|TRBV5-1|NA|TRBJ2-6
TGCGCCAGCAGCCTCTCTGGGGCCAACGTCCTGACTTTC
CASSLSGANVLTF
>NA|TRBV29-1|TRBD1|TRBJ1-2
TGCAGCGTTGGGTCCGGACAGGGTTTCTACACCTTC
CSVGSGQGFYTF
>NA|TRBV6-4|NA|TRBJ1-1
TGTGCCAGCAGTGGGGACTGGACTGAAGCTTTCTTT
CASSGDWTEAFF
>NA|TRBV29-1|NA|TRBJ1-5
TGCAGCGTTGAAGGACCTAGGGGGGTATGGCATTTT
CSVEGPRGVWHF
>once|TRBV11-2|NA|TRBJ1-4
TGTGCCAGCAGCATAACTGACCTATTCAATGAAAAACTGTTTTTT
CASSITDLFNEKLFF
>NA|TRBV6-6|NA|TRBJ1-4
TGTGCCAGCAGTTACTCCACTGAAAAACTGTTTTTT
CASSYSTEKLFF
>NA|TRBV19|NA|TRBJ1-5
TGTGCCAGTAGTATGATACGGCAAAACAATCAGCCCCAGCATTTT
CASSMIRQNNQPQHF
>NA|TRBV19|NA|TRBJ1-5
TGTGCCAGTAGTGGAGGGAGAGCCCTATGGCCCCAGCATTTT
CASSGGRALWPQHF
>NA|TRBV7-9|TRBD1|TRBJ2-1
TGTGCCAGCAGCATCGGACAGGCCTACAATGAGCAGTTCTTC
CASSIGQAYNEQFF
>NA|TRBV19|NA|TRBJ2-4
TGTGCCAGTAGCCCCGGGCTAGCCAAAAACATTCAGTACTTC
CASSPGLAKNIQYF
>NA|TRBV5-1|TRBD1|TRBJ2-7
TGCGCCAGCAGCCTGGGACAGGGAGACGAGCAGTACTTC
CASSLGQGDEQYF
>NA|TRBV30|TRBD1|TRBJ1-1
TGTGCCTGGAGCCGGACAGGGATGAACACTGAAGCTTTCTTT
CAWSRTGMNTEAFF
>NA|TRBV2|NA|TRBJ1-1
TGTGCCAGCACCCCGACGGCAGGCAACTTACAAGCTTTCTTT
CASTPTAGNLQAFF
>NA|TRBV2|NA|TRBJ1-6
TGTGCCAGCATGTTAGTCCGGGCGCGTTCACCCCTCCACTTT
CASMLVRARSPLHF
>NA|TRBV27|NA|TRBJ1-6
TGTGCCAGCAGCCCGGAGTATAATTCACCCCTCCACTTT
CASSPEYNSPLHF